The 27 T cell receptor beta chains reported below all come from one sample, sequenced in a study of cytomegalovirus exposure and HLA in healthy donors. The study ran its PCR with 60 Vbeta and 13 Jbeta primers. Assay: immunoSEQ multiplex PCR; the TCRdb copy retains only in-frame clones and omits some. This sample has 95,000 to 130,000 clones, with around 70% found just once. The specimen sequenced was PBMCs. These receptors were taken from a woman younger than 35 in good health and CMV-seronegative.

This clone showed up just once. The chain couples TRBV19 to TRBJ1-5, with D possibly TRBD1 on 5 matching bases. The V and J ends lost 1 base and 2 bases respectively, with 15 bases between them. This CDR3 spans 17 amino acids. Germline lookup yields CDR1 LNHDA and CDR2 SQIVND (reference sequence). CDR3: CASSIVGGGVGNQPQHF. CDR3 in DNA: TGTGCCAGTAGTATAGTGGGGGGAGGGGTCGGCAATCAGCCCCAGCATTTT. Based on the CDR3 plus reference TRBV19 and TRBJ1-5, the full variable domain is DGGITQSPKYLFRKEGQNVTLSCEQNLNHDAMYWYRQDPGQGLRLIYYSQIVNDFQKGDIAEGYSVSREKKESFPLTVTSAQKNPTAFYLCASSIVGGGVGNQPQHFGDGTRLSIL.

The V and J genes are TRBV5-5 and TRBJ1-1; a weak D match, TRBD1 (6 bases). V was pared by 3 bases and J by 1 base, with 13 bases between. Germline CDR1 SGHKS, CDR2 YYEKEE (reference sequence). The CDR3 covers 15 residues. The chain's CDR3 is CASSSLGGPNTEAFF. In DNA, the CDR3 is TGTGCCAGCAGCTCTCTTGGGGGCCCGAACACTGAAGCTTTCTTT.

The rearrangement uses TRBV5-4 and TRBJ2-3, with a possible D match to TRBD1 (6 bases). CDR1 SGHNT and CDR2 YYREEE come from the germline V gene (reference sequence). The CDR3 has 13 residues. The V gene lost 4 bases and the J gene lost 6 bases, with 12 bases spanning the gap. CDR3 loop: CASSTRQEDTQYF. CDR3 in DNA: TGTGCCAGCAGCACAAGACAGGAGGATACGCAGTATTTT.

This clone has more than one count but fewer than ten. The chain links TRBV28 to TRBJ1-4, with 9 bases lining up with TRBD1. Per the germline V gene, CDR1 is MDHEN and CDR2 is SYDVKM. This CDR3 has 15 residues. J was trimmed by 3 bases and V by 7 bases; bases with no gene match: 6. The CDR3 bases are TGTGCCAGCAATCAGAGACAGGGGGCTAATGAAAAACTGTTTTTT. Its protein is CASNQRQGANEKLFF.

The CDR3 loop reads CASSLGTGADEKLFF. The CDR3 DNA sequence: TGTGCCAGCAGCTTAGGGACAGGGGCTGATGAAAAACTGTTTTTT. This chain links TRBV7-9 with TRBJ1-4; 9 nucleotides agree with TRBD1. Germline values: CDR1 SEHNR, CDR2 FQNEAQ (reference sequence). The CDR3 consists of 15 residues. V dropped 1 base and J dropped 6; count of bases not matched to a gene: 3.

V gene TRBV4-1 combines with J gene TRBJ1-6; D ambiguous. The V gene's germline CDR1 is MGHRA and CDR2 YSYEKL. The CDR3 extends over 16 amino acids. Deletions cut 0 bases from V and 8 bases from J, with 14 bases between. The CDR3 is CASSQDLAVNYSPLHF. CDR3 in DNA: TGCGCCAGCAGCCAAGATTTGGCCGTGAATTATTCACCCCTCCACTTT.

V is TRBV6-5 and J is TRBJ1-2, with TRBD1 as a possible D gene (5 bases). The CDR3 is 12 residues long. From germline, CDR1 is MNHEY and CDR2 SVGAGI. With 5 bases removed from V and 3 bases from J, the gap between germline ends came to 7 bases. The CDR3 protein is CASSVGDYGYTF. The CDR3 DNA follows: TGTGCCAGCAGTGTAGGGGACTATGGCTACACCTTC.

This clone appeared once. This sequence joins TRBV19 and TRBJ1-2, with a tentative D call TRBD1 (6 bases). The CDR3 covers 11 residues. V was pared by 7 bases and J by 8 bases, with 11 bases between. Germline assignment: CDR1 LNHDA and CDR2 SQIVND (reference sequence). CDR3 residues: CASTRGSGYTF. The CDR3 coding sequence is TGTGCCAGTACGAGGGGGTCGGGCTACACCTTC. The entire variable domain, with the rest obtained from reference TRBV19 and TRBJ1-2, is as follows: DGGITQSPKYLFRKEGQNVTLSCEQNLNHDAMYWYRQDPGQGLRLIYYSQIVNDFQKGDIAEGYSVSREKKESFPLTVTSAQKNPTAFYLCASTRGSGYTFGSGTRLTVV.

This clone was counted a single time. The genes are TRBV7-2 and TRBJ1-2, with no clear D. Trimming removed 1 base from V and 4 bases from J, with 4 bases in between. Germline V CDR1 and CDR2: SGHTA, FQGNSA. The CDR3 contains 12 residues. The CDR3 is CASSLGSYGYTF. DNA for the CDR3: TGTGCCAGCAGCTTAGGGAGCTATGGCTACACCTTC.

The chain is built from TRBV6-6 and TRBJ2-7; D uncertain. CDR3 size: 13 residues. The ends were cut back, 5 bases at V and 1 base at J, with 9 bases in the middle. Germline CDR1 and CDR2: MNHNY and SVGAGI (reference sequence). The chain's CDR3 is CASSSSGSYEQYF. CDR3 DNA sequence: TGTGCCAGCAGTAGTTCCGGTTCCTACGAGCAGTACTTC.

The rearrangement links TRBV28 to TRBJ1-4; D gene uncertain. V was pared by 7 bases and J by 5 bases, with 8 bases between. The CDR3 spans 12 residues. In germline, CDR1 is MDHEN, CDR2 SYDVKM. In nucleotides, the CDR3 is TGTGCCAGCAACGCAGTCAATGAAAAACTGTTTTTT. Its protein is CASNAVNEKLFF.

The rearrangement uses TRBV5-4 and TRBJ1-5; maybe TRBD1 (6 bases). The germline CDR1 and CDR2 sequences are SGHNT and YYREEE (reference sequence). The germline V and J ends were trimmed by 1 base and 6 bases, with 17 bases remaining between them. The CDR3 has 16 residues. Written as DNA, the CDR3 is TGTGCCAGCAGCTTGTGGGGATCGGGGGGCCCTCAGCCCCAGCATTTT. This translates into CASSLWGSGGPQPQHF.

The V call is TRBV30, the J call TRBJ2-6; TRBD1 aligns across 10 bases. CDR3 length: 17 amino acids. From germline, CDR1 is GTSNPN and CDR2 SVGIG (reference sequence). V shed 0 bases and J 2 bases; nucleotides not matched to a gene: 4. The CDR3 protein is CAWSVDRGYAGANVLTF. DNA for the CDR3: TGTGCCTGGAGTGTGGACAGGGGGTACGCTGGGGCCAACGTCCTGACTTTC.

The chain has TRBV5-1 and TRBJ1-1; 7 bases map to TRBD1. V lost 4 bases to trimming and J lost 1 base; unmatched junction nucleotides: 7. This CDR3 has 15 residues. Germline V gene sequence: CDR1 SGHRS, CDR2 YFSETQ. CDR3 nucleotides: TGCGCCAGCAGCCCCCTCGGGACAGAGAACACTGAAGCTTTCTTT. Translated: CASSPLGTENTEAFF.

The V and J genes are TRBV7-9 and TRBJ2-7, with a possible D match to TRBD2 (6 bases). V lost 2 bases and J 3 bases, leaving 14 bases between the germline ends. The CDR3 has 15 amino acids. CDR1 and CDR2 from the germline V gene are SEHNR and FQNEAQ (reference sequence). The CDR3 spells CASSLSGPGLYEQYF. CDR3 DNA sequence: TGTGCCAGCAGCTTATCGGGGCCGGGACTCTACGAGCAGTACTTC.

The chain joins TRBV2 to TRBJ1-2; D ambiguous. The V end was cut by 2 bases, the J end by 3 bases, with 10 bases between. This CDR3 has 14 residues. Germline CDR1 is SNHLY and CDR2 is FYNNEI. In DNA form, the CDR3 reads TGTGCCAGCAGTGAACACAGCCCGTACTATGGCTACACCTTC. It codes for CASSEHSPYYGYTF.

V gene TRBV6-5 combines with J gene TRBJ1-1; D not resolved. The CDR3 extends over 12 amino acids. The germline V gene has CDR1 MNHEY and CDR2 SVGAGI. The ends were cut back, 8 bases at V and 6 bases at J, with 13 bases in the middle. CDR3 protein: CASHPAGSEAFF. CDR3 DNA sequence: TGTGCCAGCCATCCGGCAGGCTCTGAAGCTTTCTTT.

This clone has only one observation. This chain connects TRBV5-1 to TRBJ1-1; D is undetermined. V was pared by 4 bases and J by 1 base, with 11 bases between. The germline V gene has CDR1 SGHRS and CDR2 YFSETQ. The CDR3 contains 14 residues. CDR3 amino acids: CASSPVTRNTEAFF. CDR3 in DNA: TGCGCCAGCAGCCCCGTCACCAGGAACACTGAAGCTTTCTTT.

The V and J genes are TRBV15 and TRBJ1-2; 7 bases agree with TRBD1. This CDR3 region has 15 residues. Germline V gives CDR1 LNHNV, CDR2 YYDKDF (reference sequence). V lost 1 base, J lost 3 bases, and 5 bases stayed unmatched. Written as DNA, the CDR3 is TGTGCCACCAGCAGAGTACAGGGGCTGCACTATGGCTACACCTTC. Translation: CATSRVQGLHYGYTF.

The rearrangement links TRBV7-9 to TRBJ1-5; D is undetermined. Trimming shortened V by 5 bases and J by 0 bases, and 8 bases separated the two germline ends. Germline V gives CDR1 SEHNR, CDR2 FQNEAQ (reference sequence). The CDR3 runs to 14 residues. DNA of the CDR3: TGTGCCAGCAGCGCCGACAATAGCAATCAGCCCCAGCATTTT. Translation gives CASSADNSNQPQHF.

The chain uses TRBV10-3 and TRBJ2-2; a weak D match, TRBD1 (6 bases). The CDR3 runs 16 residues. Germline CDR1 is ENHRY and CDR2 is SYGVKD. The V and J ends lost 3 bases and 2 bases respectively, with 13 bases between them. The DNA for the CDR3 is TGTGCCATCAGTGAAACAGGGTTGAGCAACACCGGGGAGCTGTTTTTT. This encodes CAISETGLSNTGELFF.

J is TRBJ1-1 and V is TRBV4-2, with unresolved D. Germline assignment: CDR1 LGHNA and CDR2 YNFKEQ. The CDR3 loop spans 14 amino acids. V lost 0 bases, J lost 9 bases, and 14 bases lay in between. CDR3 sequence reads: CASSQDKAGRKAFF. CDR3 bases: TGTGCCAGCAGCCAAGATAAGGCAGGTAGAAAAGCTTTCTTT.

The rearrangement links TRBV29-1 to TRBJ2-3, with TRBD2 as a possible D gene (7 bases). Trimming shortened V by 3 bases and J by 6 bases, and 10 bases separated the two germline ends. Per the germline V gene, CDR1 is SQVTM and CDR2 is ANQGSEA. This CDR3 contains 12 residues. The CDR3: CSVERGGDTQYF. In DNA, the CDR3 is TGCAGCGTTGAGAGGGGGGGGGATACGCAGTATTTT.

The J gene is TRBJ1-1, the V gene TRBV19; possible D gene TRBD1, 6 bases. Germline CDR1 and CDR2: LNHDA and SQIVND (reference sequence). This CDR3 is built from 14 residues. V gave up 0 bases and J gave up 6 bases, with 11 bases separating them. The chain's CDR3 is CASSIEGAMSEAFF. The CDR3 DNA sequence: TGTGCCAGTAGTATAGAGGGGGCGATGTCTGAAGCTTTCTTT.

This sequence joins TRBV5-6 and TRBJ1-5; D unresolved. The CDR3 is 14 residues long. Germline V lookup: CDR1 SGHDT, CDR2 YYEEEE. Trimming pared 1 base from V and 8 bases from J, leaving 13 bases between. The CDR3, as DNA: TGTGCCAGCAGCTTGCTAGCCTCCCCGGAGCCCCAGCATTTT. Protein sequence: CASSLLASPEPQHF.

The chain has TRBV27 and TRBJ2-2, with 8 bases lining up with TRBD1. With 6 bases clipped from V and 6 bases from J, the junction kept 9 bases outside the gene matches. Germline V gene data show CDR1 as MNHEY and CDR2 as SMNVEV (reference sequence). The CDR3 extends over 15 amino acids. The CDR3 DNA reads TGTGCCAGCAGACACCGACAGGGGTTTCCCGGGGAGCTGTTTTTT. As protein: CASRHRQGFPGELFF.

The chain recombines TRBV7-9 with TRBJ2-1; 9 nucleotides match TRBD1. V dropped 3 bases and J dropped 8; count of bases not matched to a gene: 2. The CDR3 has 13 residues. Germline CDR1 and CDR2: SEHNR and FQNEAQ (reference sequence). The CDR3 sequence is CASSFWDRDEQFF. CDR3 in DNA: TGTGCCAGCAGCTTCTGGGACAGGGATGAGCAGTTCTTC.